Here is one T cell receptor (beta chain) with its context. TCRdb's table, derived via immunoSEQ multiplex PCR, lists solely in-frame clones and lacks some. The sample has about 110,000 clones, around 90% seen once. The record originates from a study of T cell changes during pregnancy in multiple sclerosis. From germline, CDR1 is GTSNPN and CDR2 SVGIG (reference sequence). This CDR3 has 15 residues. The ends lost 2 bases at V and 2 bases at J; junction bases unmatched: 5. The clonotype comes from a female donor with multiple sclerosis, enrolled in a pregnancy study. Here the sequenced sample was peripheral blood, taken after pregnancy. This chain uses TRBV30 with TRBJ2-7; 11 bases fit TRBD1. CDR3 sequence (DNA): TGTGCCTGGAGTCCACCGGGACAGGGGGCCTACGAGCAGTACTTC. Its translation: CAWSPPGQGAYEQYF.